The subject of this entry is one T cell receptor beta chain. What it binds is not known. This sample is part of a study of beta chain features in type 1 diabetes. Study findings and constraints: PCR, the amplification step, might favor shorter templates, equally in patients and controls. All four CD4+ subsets from Type 1 diabetes patients carried moderately but significantly shorter TCRB CDR3s.

V shed 3 bases, J shed 15 bases, and the junction held 9 bases outside the gene matches. Germline-derived CDR1 and CDR2 are SGDLS and YYNGEE. The CDR3 contains 12 residues. TCRB transcripts that were expressed got sequenced, as all of the isolated RNA had been reverse transcribed. Profiled with immunoSEQ multiplex PCR; TCRdb holds only in-frame clones, not every one. Here the sample spans nearly 350,000 clones, approximately 9.9% being singletons. The collection from each donor was one heparinised blood draw averaging approximately 110 mL. Cells sorted by CD45RO/CCR7/CD25/CD127/CD95/CD27 comprised CD4+ naive, central memory, regulatory and stem cell-like memory cells.

The source of this sequence is a young man with type 1 diabetes. The sequencing input was central memory CD4+ T cells from blood. The gene calls are TRBV9 and TRBJ2-3; 8 bases are a match to TRBD1. The CDR3 loop is CASSAPDRDPYF. Here the CDR3 DNA reads TGTGCCAGCAGCGCCCCGGACAGGGACCCCTATTTT.